A selection of T cell receptor beta chains follows, all from one sample in a study of vaccination and CD4 T cells after COVID-19. Using its own MiXCR run on the PCR reads, TCRdb lists one record per CDR3 protein. This table has a few thousand distinct CDR3 sequences, around a fifth appearing once. The antigens these receptors bind are not known. Sequenced: CD4+ T cells from blood, cultured in vitro. These receptors all come from a human donor who had recovered from COVID-19. The CDR3 runs from the conserved cysteine through the conserved F or W. The order of the fields is clone size, J gene, V gene, D gene, CDR3 DNA, CDR3 protein. The D gene is left open where the match is weak. Clone sizes are given selectively: once, few, many, or a class where the clone is expanded.

abundance: few
j_gene: TRBJ2-7
v_gene: TRBV20-1
d_gene: TRBD2
CDR3nt: TGCAGTGCCGAGCGGGGGAATGAGCAGTACTTC
CDR3aa: CSAERGNEQYF

abundance: NA
j_gene: TRBJ2-6
v_gene: TRBV6-5
d_gene: NA
CDR3nt: TGTGCCAGCAGTTACTCGGCGGCAGCTGGGGCCAACGTCCTGACTTTC
CDR3aa: CASSYSAAAGANVLTF

abundance: NA
j_gene: TRBJ2-5
v_gene: TRBV6-5
d_gene: NA
CDR3nt: TGTGCCAGCAGTTACTCGATAGAGACCCAGTACTTC
CDR3aa: CASSYSIETQYF

abundance: NA
j_gene: TRBJ2-1
v_gene: TRBV2
d_gene: NA
CDR3nt: TGTGCCAGCAGTCGTTCTCGCTTCAATGAGCAGTTCTTC
CDR3aa: CASSRSRFNEQFF

abundance: few
j_gene: TRBJ1-2
v_gene: TRBV2
d_gene: NA
CDR3nt: TGTGCCAGCATAGACAGCCCGCAAATCCGTGGCTACACCTTC
CDR3aa: CASIDSPQIRGYTF

abundance: medium-sized
j_gene: TRBJ1-2
v_gene: TRBV10-3
d_gene: TRBD1
CDR3nt: TGTGCCATCAGTGGGGACAGAAACTATGGCTACACCTTC
CDR3aa: CAISGDRNYGYTF

abundance: few
j_gene: TRBJ1-3
v_gene: TRBV12-3/TRBV12-4
d_gene: NA
CDR3nt: TGTGCCAGCAGTAGGAACCAGGGCCTTGGAAACACCATATATTTT
CDR3aa: CASSRNQGLGNTIYF

abundance: NA
j_gene: TRBJ1-1
v_gene: TRBV29-1
d_gene: NA
CDR3nt: TGCAGCGCCTCCTCCCCAGGGGAGAACACTGAAGCTTTCTTT
CDR3aa: CSASSPGENTEAFF

abundance: medium-sized
j_gene: TRBJ1-1
v_gene: TRBV15
d_gene: NA
CDR3nt: TGTGCCACCAGCAGAGACCGGTTGGCCACTGAAGCTTTCTTT
CDR3aa: CATSRDRLATEAFF

abundance: NA
j_gene: TRBJ2-1
v_gene: TRBV4-1
d_gene: NA
CDR3nt: TGCGCCAGCAGCCAAGTCGATCTGGGGCTCTCCTACAATGAGCAGTTCTTC
CDR3aa: CASSQVDLGLSYNEQFF

abundance: medium-sized
j_gene: TRBJ1-2
v_gene: TRBV15
d_gene: NA
CDR3nt: TGTGCCACCAGCAGAGACTCACAGCCGAGCTATGGCTACACCTTC
CDR3aa: CATSRDSQPSYGYTF

abundance: few
j_gene: TRBJ2-3
v_gene: TRBV7-3
d_gene: TRBD2
CDR3nt: TGTGCCAGCAGCTTATCAGCGGGAGGCACAGATACGCAGTATTTT
CDR3aa: CASSLSAGGTDTQYF

abundance: few
j_gene: TRBJ1-6
v_gene: TRBV12-3/TRBV12-4
d_gene: NA
CDR3nt: TGTGCCAGCACCCACTATAATTCACCCCTCCACTTT
CDR3aa: CASTHYNSPLHF

abundance: few
j_gene: TRBJ2-2
v_gene: TRBV20-1
d_gene: TRBD2
CDR3nt: TGCAGTGCGCAACATCGGGGGGGCGTCGGCGGGGAGCTGTTTTTT
CDR3aa: CSAQHRGGVGGELFF

abundance: NA
j_gene: TRBJ2-3
v_gene: TRBV9
d_gene: NA
CDR3nt: TGTGCCAGCAGCGTATTTACGGATACGCAGTATTTT
CDR3aa: CASSVFTDTQYF

abundance: NA
j_gene: TRBJ2-2
v_gene: TRBV2
d_gene: TRBD2
CDR3nt: TGTGCCAGCAGGCAAGGGCGGGGGGTGAACACCGGGGAGCTGTTTTTT
CDR3aa: CASRQGRGVNTGELFF

abundance: medium-sized
j_gene: TRBJ2-7
v_gene: TRBV6-1
d_gene: TRBD1
CDR3nt: TGTGCCAGCATGGGGACAGGGATTCTCAACGAGCAGTACTTC
CDR3aa: CASMGTGILNEQYF

abundance: NA
j_gene: TRBJ2-5
v_gene: TRBV19
d_gene: TRBD2
CDR3nt: TGTGCCAGTAGTATACCTGGAGAGCGGGGGGGAAGAGAGACCCAGTACTTC
CDR3aa: CASSIPGERGGRETQYF

abundance: NA
j_gene: TRBJ2-2
v_gene: TRBV29-1
d_gene: TRBD2
CDR3nt: TGCAGCGCTTTTAGCGGGGGGGGGCGGACCGGGGAGCTGTTTTTT
CDR3aa: CSAFSGGGRTGELFF

abundance: NA
j_gene: TRBJ2-5
v_gene: TRBV5-1
d_gene: NA
CDR3nt: TGCGCCAGCAGCTTTGGGGTAGGCTCCCGGAGGGGGGAAGAGACCCAGTACTTC
CDR3aa: CASSFGVGSRRGEETQYF

abundance: NA
j_gene: TRBJ1-5
v_gene: TRBV19
d_gene: TRBD1
CDR3nt: TGTGCCAGTAGTATTCAAAAGGGGGCAGGGAATCAGCCCCAGCATTTT
CDR3aa: CASSIQKGAGNQPQHF

abundance: few
j_gene: TRBJ2-1
v_gene: TRBV27
d_gene: NA
CDR3nt: TGTGCCAGCAGTTTGGGGCAGTACAATGAGCAGTTCTTC
CDR3aa: CASSLGQYNEQFF

abundance: few
j_gene: TRBJ1-6
v_gene: TRBV15
d_gene: NA
CDR3nt: TGTGCCACCAGCAGAGATCGGTGGATCGCCGGGGCCAGTAATAATTCACCCCTCCACTTT
CDR3aa: CATSRDRWIAGASNNSPLHF

abundance: few
j_gene: TRBJ1-2
v_gene: TRBV7-9
d_gene: NA
CDR3nt: TGTGCCAGCAGCCAGACAGACTATGGCTACACCTTC
CDR3aa: CASSQTDYGYTF

abundance: medium-sized
j_gene: TRBJ1-2
v_gene: TRBV14
d_gene: TRBD1
CDR3nt: TGTGCCAGCAGCTCCCGACAGGGGGCTTTGGAGGGCTACACCTTC
CDR3aa: CASSSRQGALEGYTF

abundance: few
j_gene: TRBJ2-3
v_gene: TRBV7-2
d_gene: TRBD2
CDR3nt: TGTGCCAGCAGCATCCAGGGCGGGGGGGTCACAGATACGCAGTATTTT
CDR3aa: CASSIQGGGVTDTQYF

abundance: few
j_gene: TRBJ2-4
v_gene: TRBV7-8
d_gene: NA
CDR3nt: TGTGCCAGCAGCTACGGACTGGCCAAAAACATTCAGTACTTC
CDR3aa: CASSYGLAKNIQYF

abundance: NA
j_gene: TRBJ2-5
v_gene: TRBV5-4
d_gene: TRBD1
CDR3nt: TGTGCCAGCAGCCTGGGACAGGTAGAGACCCAGTACTTC
CDR3aa: CASSLGQVETQYF

abundance: few
j_gene: TRBJ2-7
v_gene: TRBV5-8
d_gene: NA
CDR3nt: TGTGCCAGCAGGCGGCGAAGGGCTAACTACGAGCAGTACTTC
CDR3aa: CASRRRRANYEQYF

abundance: NA
j_gene: TRBJ2-1
v_gene: TRBV12-3/TRBV12-4
d_gene: NA
CDR3nt: TGTGCCAGCGGCGGCAATTACAATGAGCAGTTCTTC
CDR3aa: CASGGNYNEQFF

abundance: few
j_gene: TRBJ2-7
v_gene: TRBV3-1
d_gene: TRBD1
CDR3nt: TGTGCCAGCAGCCCGCTTGGAACAGGGGTGTACGAGCAGTACTTC
CDR3aa: CASSPLGTGVYEQYF

abundance: medium-sized
j_gene: TRBJ1-1
v_gene: TRBV19
d_gene: NA
CDR3nt: TGTGCCAGTAGTACGAGGACTGAAGCTTTCTTT
CDR3aa: CASSTRTEAFF

abundance: medium-sized
j_gene: TRBJ1-1
v_gene: TRBV12-5
d_gene: NA
CDR3nt: TGTGCTAGTGGTTCTGGTCGGGGAACGGGCACTGAAGCTTTCTTT
CDR3aa: CASGSGRGTGTEAFF

abundance: few
j_gene: TRBJ2-1
v_gene: TRBV5-1
d_gene: TRBD2
CDR3nt: TGCGCCAGCAGCTTGGGAGCGGGGGGGCTCTCTGAGCAGTTCTTC
CDR3aa: CASSLGAGGLSEQFF

abundance: few
j_gene: TRBJ1-6
v_gene: TRBV7-6
d_gene: NA
CDR3nt: TGTGCCAGCAGCTTAGCTCGAGCACCGAACCACGCCTATAATTCACCCCTCCACTTT
CDR3aa: CASSLARAPNHAYNSPLHF

abundance: NA
j_gene: TRBJ2-2
v_gene: TRBV12-3/TRBV12-4
d_gene: NA
CDR3nt: TGTGCCAGCAGTTTGACCTTCACCGGGGAGCTGTTTTTT
CDR3aa: CASSLTFTGELFF

abundance: NA
j_gene: TRBJ1-2
v_gene: TRBV12-3/TRBV12-4
d_gene: NA
CDR3nt: TGTGCCAGCAGGTCGACATCTAACTATGGCTACACCTTC
CDR3aa: CASRSTSNYGYTF

abundance: few
j_gene: TRBJ2-7
v_gene: TRBV20-1
d_gene: NA
CDR3nt: TGCAGTGCTAGAAGGGACGTGAACGAGCAGTACTTC
CDR3aa: CSARRDVNEQYF

abundance: few
j_gene: TRBJ1-3
v_gene: TRBV30
d_gene: NA
CDR3nt: TGTGCCTGGAGTGTACAACCTTGGGGAAACACCATATATTTT
CDR3aa: CAWSVQPWGNTIYF

abundance: NA
j_gene: TRBJ2-5
v_gene: TRBV30
d_gene: NA
CDR3nt: TGTGCCTGGAACCCCACGGCAGGGGAGACCCAGTACTTC
CDR3aa: CAWNPTAGETQYF

abundance: few
j_gene: TRBJ2-7
v_gene: TRBV10-3
d_gene: TRBD1
CDR3nt: TGTGCCATCAGTGAGTCGGACAGGGGCGACGAGCAGTACTTC
CDR3aa: CAISESDRGDEQYF

abundance: few
j_gene: TRBJ1-1
v_gene: TRBV20-1
d_gene: TRBD1
CDR3nt: TGCAGTGCCACTTCTCCCAGGGGGCGAAGCACTGAAGCTTTCTTT
CDR3aa: CSATSPRGRSTEAFF

abundance: NA
j_gene: TRBJ2-6
v_gene: TRBV7-2
d_gene: NA
CDR3nt: TGTGCCAGCAGTGGCGGACTGGGGAGTGCTGGGGCCAACGTCCTGACTTTC
CDR3aa: CASSGGLGSAGANVLTF

abundance: NA
j_gene: TRBJ1-1
v_gene: TRBV27
d_gene: NA
CDR3nt: TGTGCCAGCAGTCTACAGGGCATGAACACTGAAGCTTTCTTT
CDR3aa: CASSLQGMNTEAFF

abundance: medium-sized
j_gene: TRBJ1-6
v_gene: TRBV6-1
d_gene: NA
CDR3nt: TGTGCCAGCAGTCTTCAGGGTCTTAATTCACCCCTCCACTTT
CDR3aa: CASSLQGLNSPLHF

abundance: NA
j_gene: TRBJ1-2
v_gene: TRBV6-5
d_gene: NA
CDR3nt: TGTGCCAGCAGTTACTCGATGGACGCTGGCTACACCTTC
CDR3aa: CASSYSMDAGYTF

abundance: few
j_gene: TRBJ1-2
v_gene: TRBV19
d_gene: NA
CDR3nt: TGTGCCAGTAGTAGACAGGTTAACTATGGCTACACCTTC
CDR3aa: CASSRQVNYGYTF

abundance: NA
j_gene: TRBJ2-5
v_gene: TRBV5-1
d_gene: NA
CDR3nt: TGCGCCAGCAGCTCGCTAGTGGGGGGGGCGGAGACCCAGTACTTC
CDR3aa: CASSSLVGGAETQYF

abundance: medium-sized
j_gene: TRBJ2-7
v_gene: TRBV6-2/TRBV6-3
d_gene: NA
CDR3nt: TGTGCCAGCAGTGCGGGACAGATTTTACAGGTGCAGTACTTC
CDR3aa: CASSAGQILQVQYF

abundance: medium-sized
j_gene: TRBJ1-6
v_gene: TRBV15
d_gene: NA
CDR3nt: TGTGCCACCAGCCGACCGGCGACCAGGGGACCCCTCCACTTT
CDR3aa: CATSRPATRGPLHF

abundance: NA
j_gene: TRBJ1-1
v_gene: TRBV20-1
d_gene: NA
CDR3nt: TGCAGTGCCGCCGACGTCTTGAACACTGAAGCTTTCTTT
CDR3aa: CSAADVLNTEAFF

abundance: medium-sized
j_gene: TRBJ2-3
v_gene: TRBV7-3
d_gene: NA
CDR3nt: TGTGCCAGCAGTCCCGGGGCCCAAAGTAGCACAGATACGCAGTATTTT
CDR3aa: CASSPGAQSSTDTQYF